This TCR beta chain emerged from a study of HIV-infected patients and healthy controls. Study-level points and caveats: Healthy controls shared more CDR3 sequences between individuals than HIV-infected patients did.

The repertoire came from unfractionated whole blood and reflected all unsorted peripheral T cells. With V trimmed by 6 bases and J by 10 bases, 5 bases remained unmatched. The CDR3 is 14 amino acids. This clonotype was counted many times. Its target is not known. Reverse transcription used about 500 ng RNA and constant-region primers for alpha and beta. Separate chain-specific third strand synthesis with multiplexing indices produced the alpha and beta libraries. One entry per CDR3 protein results from TCRdb running MiXCR on the 5' RACE reads. Among 15,000 to 20,000 distinct CDR3 sequences, around 5.5% were seen once, and the ten largest hold 1.9%.

The V and J genes are TRBV12-3 or TRBV12-4 and TRBJ2-1; 14 bases are a match to TRBD2. Sequencing was performed on blood. The source of this sequence is an adult in good health. The CDR3 loop reads CASSLGLAGAEQFF. CDR3 in DNA: TGTGCCAGCAGCCTGGGACTAGCGGGGGCGGAGCAGTTCTTC.